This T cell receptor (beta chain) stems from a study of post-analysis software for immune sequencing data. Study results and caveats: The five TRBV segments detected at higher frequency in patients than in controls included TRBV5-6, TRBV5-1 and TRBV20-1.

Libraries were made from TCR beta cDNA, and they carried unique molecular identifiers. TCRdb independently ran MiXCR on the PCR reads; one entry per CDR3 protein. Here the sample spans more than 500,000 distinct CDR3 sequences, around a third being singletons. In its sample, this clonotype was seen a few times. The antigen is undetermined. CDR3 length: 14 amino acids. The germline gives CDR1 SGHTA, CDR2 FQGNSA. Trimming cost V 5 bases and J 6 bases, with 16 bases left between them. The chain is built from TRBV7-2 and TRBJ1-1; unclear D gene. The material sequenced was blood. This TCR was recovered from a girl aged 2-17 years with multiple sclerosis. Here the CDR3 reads CASSPGGSVPEAFF. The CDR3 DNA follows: TGTGCCAGCAGCCCTGGCGGGAGTGTTCCTGAAGCTTTCTTT.